The T cell receptor (beta chain) described here comes from a study of spatial heterogeneity in lung cancer. Study-wide points: Resection blood, more than follow-up blood, showed ubiquitous expanded tumor TCRs.

The time point is: blood at routine non-recurrence follow-up after resection. Sequencing covered unsorted whole RNA taken from tumor, nontumor lung or frozen PBMC. The table lists this clonotype with a few counts. The antigen is undetermined. V lost 7 bases and J lost 4; bases outside the gene matches: 10. The germline V gene encodes CDR1 KGHSH and CDR2 LQKENI. This CDR3 has 16 residues. A distinct unique molecular identifier was carried by each TCR cDNA molecule. MiXCR, run by TCRdb on the 5' RACE reads, gives a single entry per CDR3 protein. The table has 85,000 to 100,000 distinct CDR3 sequences, less than 20% seen once.

The chain has TRBV18 and TRBJ2-1, with 10 bases aligning to TRBD1. The sequence derives from a male donor with early-stage non-small cell lung cancer. The sequences come from PBMCs, collected at follow-up. In nucleotides, the CDR3 is TGTGCCAGCTTAAGTGACAGGGGGCGCGGATACAATGAGCAGTTCTTC. Protein product: CASLSDRGRGYNEQFF. Full variable domain (outside the CDR3, taken from reference TRBV18 and TRBJ2-1): NAGVMQNPRHLVRRRGQEARLRCSPMKGHSHVYWYRQLPEEGLKFMVYLQKENIIDESGMPKERFSAEFPKEGPSILRIQQVVRGDSAAYFCASLSDRGRGYNEQFFGPGTRLTVL.